This note documents a single TCR beta chain sequence. The antigen remains undetermined. These data originate in a study of T cell responses to AZD1222 COVID-19 vaccine. Study-wide results and caveats: The donor group comprised mostly white British people and more females; the analysis possibly underestimated clonal diversity. Samples come after the peak T cell response, not at day 14.

Profiling relied on immunoSEQ multiplex PCR, and the TCRdb table lists in-frame clones only, not all of them. The sample has roughly 120,000 clones; about 91% are singletons. The TCR comes from an adult in good health. The sequences come from peripheral blood, collected on day 0 of AZD1222 vaccination.

CDR3 sequence reads: CASSLPGLAGSSDTQYF. The CDR3 DNA sequence: TGCGCCAGCAGCTTGCCTGGACTAGCGGGATCCTCAGATACGCAGTATTTT. The rearrangement links TRBV5-1 to TRBJ2-3, with 12 bases matching TRBD2. After removal of 1 base from V and 4 bases from J, the junction contained 7 bases not matched to a gene. The CDR3 has 17 residues. The germline gives CDR1 SGHRS, CDR2 YFSETQ.